This TCR beta chain was identified during a study of cytomegalovirus exposure and HLA in healthy donors. Study results and caveats: After further analysis at a later stage, around 17,000 TCR beta sequences were associated with HLA alleles at 0.05 false discovery rate. The records held CMV serostatus as the only immune exposure information.

This clone appeared a few times. Antigen: not known. This PCR relied on a set of 60 Vbeta primers and 13 Jbeta primers. Sequencing used immunoSEQ multiplex PCR; TCRdb keeps in-frame clones, though not all of them. Here the sample spans about 62,000 clones, approximately 80% being singletons. Between the trimmed V and J ends, which lost 1 base and 4 bases, there was a span of 13 bases. CDR3 size: 15 residues. The germline CDR1 and CDR2 sequences are SGHTA and FQGNSA. The V call is TRBV7-2, the J call TRBJ1-2, with a possible D match to TRBD1 (5 bases). The TCR was taken from a woman in her twenties or thirties in good health and CMV-seronegative. The sequenced sample consisted of PBMCs. The CDR3 DNA sequence: TGTGCCAGCAGCTTAGGGTTAGCAGGGATCTATGGCTACACCTTC. Translating it yields CASSLGLAGIYGYTF. Using reference TRBV7-2 and TRBJ1-2 for the parts outside the CDR3, the full variable domain is GAGVSQSPSNKVTEKGKDVELRCDPISGHTALYWYRQSLGQGLEFLIYFQGNSAPDKSGLPSDRFSAERTGGSVSTLTIQRTQQEDSAVYLCASSLGLAGIYGYTFGSGTRLTVV.